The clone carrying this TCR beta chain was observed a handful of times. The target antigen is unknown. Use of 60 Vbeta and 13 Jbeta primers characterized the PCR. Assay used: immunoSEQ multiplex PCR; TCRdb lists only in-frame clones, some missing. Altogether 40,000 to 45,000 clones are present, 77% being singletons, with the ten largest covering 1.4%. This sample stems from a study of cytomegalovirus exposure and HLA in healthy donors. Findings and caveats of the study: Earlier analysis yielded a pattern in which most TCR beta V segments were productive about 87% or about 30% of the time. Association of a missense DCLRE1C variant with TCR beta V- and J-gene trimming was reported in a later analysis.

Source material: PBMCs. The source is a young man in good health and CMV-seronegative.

CDR3 in DNA: TGTGCCTGGAGTGTACGTTCGGGGAACTATGGCTACACCTTC. This translates into CAWSVRSGNYGYTF. The chain uses TRBV30 and TRBJ1-2; D is unclear. Trimming removed 0 bases from V and 2 bases from J, with 10 bases in between. The CDR3 spans 14 residues. Germline CDR1 GTSNPN, CDR2 SVGIG (reference sequence).